Following are 5 T cell receptor beta chains from one sample sequenced in a study of control samples from healthy donors and cancer patients. Data came from immunoSEQ multiplex PCR; TCRdb stores just in-frame clones and leaves some out. In the table there are over 30,000 clones, about 88% of which are singletons. The sample was PBMCs. These receptors all come from a woman in her forties with lung cancer.

J is TRBJ1-1 and V is TRBV14; 11 nucleotides agree with TRBD1. V lost 5 bases and J lost 6; bases outside the gene matches: 8. From germline, CDR1 is SGHDN and CDR2 FVKESK. CDR3 length equals 15 residues. CDR3 sequence: CASSYPGQGVPEAFF. The CDR3 coding sequence is TGTGCCAGCAGCTACCCGGGACAGGGGGTACCTGAAGCTTTCTTT.

The chain links TRBV28 to TRBJ1-4; TRBD1 might be the D (6 bases). Trimming cost V 6 bases and J 7 bases, with 15 bases left between them. In germline, CDR1 is MDHEN, CDR2 SYDVKM. This CDR3 is 14 amino acids long. CDR3 in amino acids: CASSGTHGGEKLFF. Here the CDR3 DNA reads TGTGCCAGCAGCGGGACACATGGAGGTGAAAAACTGTTTTTT.

The chain carries TRBV27 and TRBJ1-1; possible D gene TRBD1, 5 bases. CDR1 and CDR2 (germline): MNHEY, SMNVEV (reference sequence). CDR3 length: 14 residues. Trimming took off 2 bases at V and 2 bases at J, with 9 bases between the two ends. The CDR3 spells CASSLGTVNTEAFF. CDR3 nucleotide sequence: TGTGCCAGCAGTTTAGGGACGGTTAACACTGAAGCTTTCTTT.

The CDR3 DNA follows: TGTGCCAGCAGCTTACGGACAGACTCTAATGAAAAACTGTTTTTT. Protein: CASSLRTDSNEKLFF. The chain employs TRBV7-9 and TRBJ1-4; perhaps TRBD1 as D (6 bases). CDR3 length: 15 residues. The V end was cut by 2 bases, the J end by 3 bases, with 10 bases between. CDR1 and CDR2 from the germline V gene are SEHNR and FQNEAQ (reference sequence).

The rearrangement joins TRBV6-5 to TRBJ2-2; TRBD2 might be the D (5 bases). Between the trimmed V and J ends, which lost 8 bases and 5 bases, there was a span of 15 bases. The CDR3 has 14 amino acids. CDR1 and CDR2 from the germline V gene are MNHEY and SVGAGI. DNA of the CDR3: TGTGCCAGCCGAGGGATTGAATGGACCGGGGAGCTGTTTTTT. Translating it yields CASRGIEWTGELFF.